This T cell receptor beta chain comes out of a study of T cells in localized non-small cell lung cancer (dated by TCRdb to the early 2020s). About the study as a whole: T cell repertoires of 200 to 250 early-stage NSCLC patients were analyzed, with tumors being compared against uninvolved tumor-adjacent lungs. A mean age of roughly 64 years was recorded for the NSCLC patients, of whom more than 120 were male and around 100 were female. All 236 NSCLC patients in the cohort were treatment-naive and had localized lung tumors that were resected. The investigation overall reported the following: Because multi-region tumor sequencing was not done, intratumor heterogeneity could not be ruled out. Since the design was exploratory, TCR variables were selected using unadjusted p-values with no false-discovery rate correction. Higher blood T cell density associated with longer overall survival, while higher adjacent-lung clonality associated with shorter survival. A median of about 53 of the top 100 tumor clones were detected in paired uninvolved adjacent lung, and approximately 28 of these tumor clones were also found among the top 100 clones of the paired uninvolved adjacent lung. Uninvolved tumor-adjacent lung showed the highest T cell clonality, higher than tumor, which suggests more focused antigenic responses in the uninvolved tumor-adjacent lung.

At diagnosis, tumor, uninvolved tumor-adjacent lung and peripheral blood were collected and then preserved as a mix of FFPE and fresh-frozen material. For TCR repertoire profiling, the blood samples were analyzed as peripheral blood mononuclear cells. TCR beta CDR3 regions were sequenced from DNA using the immunoSEQ Assay. The authors processed their data as follows. To compute T cell density, TCR beta template counts were normalized to usable DNA, which was estimated by amplifying housekeeping genes. Richness was estimated using the preseqR package, with extrapolation to 400,000 templates for PBMC samples and to 120,000 templates for tissue samples. Clonality was defined by subtracting Pielou's evenness from one. Tissue-enriched TCRs were identified by differential abundance testing using productive amino-acid clonotypes, minimum total count 5 and alpha 0.1. The Jaccard Index and the Morisita Overlap Index were used to quantify repertoire overlap between compartments. GLIPH grouped TCR beta CDR3s together with public tetramer-defined viral CDR3s, and a viral motif had to include at least three viral sequences and show V-gene enrichment. TCRdb's version of the immuneACCESS table is confined to in-frame rearrangements and falls short of the full clone set. An unresolved V gene accounts for under half of the shortfall where checked; the remainder is of unknown origin. V and J calls and clone size are as listed in that table; D and trimming were resolved from the DNA. The sample includes 18,000 or so clones, with approximately 83% observed a single time. 25% of the sample belongs to the ten largest clones.

From a lookup of the germline V gene, CDR1 and CDR2 are SGHTA and FQGNSA. V loses 1 base of germline sequence and J loses 6 bases, and the interval between the two ends is 7 bases. The CDR3, cysteine through phenylalanine, is 13 amino acids long. The kept DNA is CDR3 alone, 39 bases in frame from the first base. About this clone itself: The clone's antigen remains unknown. Base qualities are not recorded, but no much larger clone differs from it by a single base.

The receptor was isolated from a female donor of 60 years or more with stage I lung adenocarcinoma. Here the sequenced sample was peripheral blood, taken before any cancer treatment. The chain couples TRBV7-2 to TRBJ2-1, and the D gene may be TRBD1, 5 bases matching. Read as DNA, the sequence is TGTGCCAGCAGCTTAGGGCAGGGCAATGAGCAGTTCTTC. This yields the protein CASSLGQGNEQFF. Here the CDR3 is joined to the reference TRBV7-2 and TRBJ2-1 genes, and the full variable domain is: GAGVSQSPSNKVTEKGKDVELRCDPISGHTALYWYRQSLGQGLEFLIYFQGNSAPDKSGLPSDRFSAERTGGSVSTLTIQRTQQEDSAVYLCASSLGQGNEQFFGPGTRLTVL.